Listed here are 8 T cell receptor beta chains from one sample, sequenced in a study of T cell repertoires in cytomegalovirus infection. TCRdb re-called the reads with MiXCR, one entry per CDR3 protein. The repertoire holds 60,000 to 80,000 distinct CDR3 sequences, with around 20% as singletons. These receptors are not linked to any known antigen. Material: CD8+ T cells from cultured PBMCs, obtained from culture after CMV antigen stimulation. Every receptor here comes from a human donor in good health (CMV status not recorded). Some clones in this sample may be carry-over from other donors' samples.

The gene calls are TRBV6-5 and TRBJ1-3; a weak D match, TRBD1 (6 bases). Germline loops: CDR1 MNHEY, CDR2 SVGAGI. V lost 7 bases and J 0 bases, leaving 16 bases between the germline ends. This CDR3 is 16 amino acids long. The CDR3 DNA reads as TGTGCCAGCACATATGGGGGCAGTAGCTCTGGAAACACCATATATTTT. It codes for CASTYGGSSSGNTIYF.

The V call is TRBV19, the J call TRBJ2-7, with 9 bases lining up with TRBD2. CDR3 length equals 18 residues. Germline CDR1 LNHDA, CDR2 SQIVND (reference sequence). The J segment lost 1 base and the V segment lost 0 bases, leaving 10 bases of the junction unmatched. The CDR3 protein is CASSIESSGGPRSYEQYF. The CDR3 region has the DNA TGTGCCAGTAGTATAGAGAGCAGCGGGGGGCCGAGATCCTACGAGCAGTACTTC.

Comments on this clonotype: A read error may produce the germline difference seen at one junction end. This sequence joins TRBV7-2 and TRBJ2-5; 7 bases are shared with TRBD1. This CDR3 has 12 residues. CDR1 and CDR2 (germline): SGHTA, FQGNSA. This chain's CDR3 is CASSIEGASFGF. The CDR3 DNA sequence: TGTGCCAGCAGCATAGAGGGGGCGAGTTTCGGCTTC.

This clonotype was observed a handful of times. This chain connects TRBV7-9 to TRBJ2-7, with 9 bases matching TRBD1. From germline, CDR1 is SEHNR and CDR2 FQNEAQ (reference sequence). With V trimmed by 4 bases and J by 2 bases, 6 bases remained unmatched. This CDR3 is built from 15 residues. The CDR3 loop is CASSSAGQGPYEQYF. CDR3 sequence (DNA): TGTGCCAGCAGCTCAGCGGGACAGGGACCCTACGAGCAGTACTTC. The whole variable domain, filled in from reference TRBV7-9 and TRBJ2-7, reads DTGVSQNPRHKITKRGQNVTFRCDPISEHNRLYWYRQTLGQGPEFLTYFQNEAQLEKSRLLSDRFSAERPKGSFSTLEIQRTEQGDSAMYLCASSSAGQGPYEQYFGPGTRLTVT.

This clonotype appeared a few times. The rearrangement uses TRBV12-3 or TRBV12-4 and TRBJ1-1; D not certain. CDR3 length: 14 amino acids. The germline V and J ends were trimmed by 5 bases and 5 bases, with 15 bases remaining between them. CDR3 sequence (DNA): TGTGCCAGCAGTCCAGGACTAGTACTTACTGAAGCTTTCTTT. Translated: CASSPGLVLTEAFF.

This clonotype was seen a few times. The chain carries TRBV7-9 and TRBJ2-5; D perhaps matches TRBD2 (6 bases). The V end was cut by 3 bases, the J end by 3 bases, with 14 bases between. There are 15 residues in the CDR3. Per the germline V gene, CDR1 is SEHNR and CDR2 is FQNEAQ (reference sequence). The CDR3: CASSFRPGDKETQYF. The CDR3 DNA reads TGTGCCAGCAGCTTCCGGCCGGGGGATAAAGAGACCCAGTACTTC.

This clonotype has a handful of counts. V usage is TRBV7-8 and J usage is TRBJ2-7; a possible D gene is TRBD1 (6 bases). The germline V gene encodes CDR1 SGHVS and CDR2 FQNEAQ. The CDR3 consists of 15 residues. V was trimmed by 3 bases and J by 1 base, leaving 13 bases between them. The CDR3 DNA reads as TGTGCCAGCAGCTTTAGGGCAGGGGCTTCCTACGAGCAGTACTTC. Translating gives CASSFRAGASYEQYF.

V is TRBV7-2 and J is TRBJ1-3; no clear D. CDR1 and CDR2 (germline): SGHTA, FQGNSA. This CDR3 spans 17 amino acids. Between the trimmed V and J ends, which lost 5 bases and 0 bases, there was a span of 17 bases. CDR3 loop: CASSPFVNPGSGNTIYF. In DNA, the CDR3 is TGTGCCAGCAGCCCCTTCGTAAACCCGGGCTCTGGAAACACCATATATTTT.